This T cell receptor (beta chain) was sequenced in a study of T-cell reconstitution after alpha-beta-depleted transplantation in children. In its sample, this clonotype was seen a few times. The authors prepared the TCRbeta library with unique molecular identifiers. TCRdb passed the PCR reads through MiXCR, listing each CDR3 protein once. The table has some 200,000 distinct CDR3 sequences, roughly 14% seen once. V was pared by 6 bases and J by 2 bases, with 18 bases between. The CDR3 has 16 residues. Looked up from germline, CDR1 is ENHRY and CDR2 is SYGVKD. This TCR was sampled from a human donor who donated a stem cell graft to a child with acute lymphoblastic leukemia. The sequencing used PBMCs from the stem cell graft donor, collected from the stem cell graft. The chain recombines TRBV10-3 with TRBJ2-3; D possibly corresponds to TRBD2 (6 bases). CDR3: CAISPFLGGSTDTQYF. DNA for the CDR3: TGTGCCATCAGCCCATTCTTAGGAGGGTCCACAGATACGCAGTATTTT.